The 14 T cell receptor beta chains listed next were all sequenced from one sample in a study of cytomegalovirus exposure and HLA in healthy donors. Repertoires were generated with immunoSEQ multiplex PCR, while TCRdb's copy carries only in-frame clones and drops some. This table has about 64,000 clones, 95% appearing once. Sequenced material: PBMCs. These receptors all come from a woman between 18 and 29 years old in good health and CMV-seropositive.

The genes are TRBV18 and TRBJ2-5; a weak D match, TRBD1 (6 bases). This CDR3 region has 12 residues. Germline-derived CDR1 and CDR2 are KGHSH and LQKENI. V was shortened by 3 bases and J by 5 bases, with 7 bases between the two germline ends. Written as DNA, the CDR3 is TGTGCCAGCTCACCGAGGGGGGAGACCCAGTACTTC. Its protein product is CASSPRGETQYF.

Only one count was recorded for this clone. The chain carries TRBV6-1 and TRBJ1-2; D gene unclear. Germline CDR1 reads MNHNS; CDR2 reads SASEGT. This CDR3 is built from 14 residues. Trimming took off 3 bases at V and 4 bases at J, with 12 bases between the two ends. CDR3 sequence reads: CASSDDWQSYGYTF. CDR3 sequence (DNA): TGTGCCAGCAGTGATGACTGGCAGAGCTATGGCTACACCTTC.

As DNA, the CDR3 is TGCAGCGCCGAACAGGGGCCGTACGAGCAGTACTTC. Protein product: CSAEQGPYEQYF. The rearrangement joins TRBV29-1 to TRBJ2-7; TRBD1 matches at 7 bases. Germline V gene data show CDR1 as SQVTM and CDR2 as ANQGSEA. This CDR3 comprises 12 residues. After removal of 7 bases from V and 4 bases from J, the junction contained 7 bases not matched to a gene.

J is TRBJ1-5 and V is TRBV30; D gene ambiguous. Trimming removed 4 bases at V and 1 base at J, with 8 bases between. The CDR3 loop spans 13 amino acids. Germline CDR1 is GTSNPN and CDR2 is SVGIG (reference sequence). CDR3 in DNA: TGTGCCTGGACGGGTGGGAGCAATCAGCCCCAGCATTTT. Residues: CAWTGGSNQPQHF.

The chain carries TRBV6-4 and TRBJ2-4; 12 nucleotides match TRBD2. Looked up from germline, CDR1 is MRHNA and CDR2 is SNTAGT. The CDR3 is made up of 16 amino acids. Losses at the gene ends were 2 bases for V and 4 bases for J; bases not matched to a gene: 3. The CDR3 sequence is CASSDPLAGGKNIQYF. The CDR3, as DNA: TGTGCCAGCAGTGACCCCCTAGCGGGGGGGAAAAACATTCAGTACTTC.

The CDR3 here is CATSRLHRWLSYNSPLHF. CDR3 in DNA: TGTGCCACCAGCAGACTGCATCGCTGGCTCTCCTATAATTCACCCCTCCACTTT. The chain employs TRBV15 and TRBJ1-6; D is ambiguous. The length of the CDR3 is 18 residues. V lost 2 bases and J 0 bases, leaving 14 bases between the germline ends. The germline V gene encodes CDR1 LNHNV and CDR2 YYDKDF (reference sequence).

DNA for the CDR3: TGTGCCAGCAGGGATAGTAGCGGGGGGTCGTACCAAGAGACCCAGTACTTC. Amino acid sequence: CASRDSSGGSYQETQYF. The rearrangement joins TRBV2 to TRBJ2-5, with 10 nucleotides matching TRBD2. Losses at the gene ends were 6 bases for V and 0 bases for J; bases not matched to a gene: 10. CDR3 size: 17 residues. Germline CDR1 is SNHLY and CDR2 is FYNNEI.

The genes are TRBV7-9 and TRBJ1-1; TRBD1 might be the D (5 bases). Trimming took off 0 bases at V and 2 bases at J, with 7 bases between the two ends. The CDR3 totals 14 residues. CDR1 and CDR2 from the germline V gene are SEHNR and FQNEAQ (reference sequence). CDR3 in amino acids: CASSLATVNTEAFF. For the CDR3, the DNA is TGTGCCAGCAGCTTAGCGACAGTAAACACTGAAGCTTTCTTT.

This rearrangement joins TRBV5-8 to TRBJ2-3; D is uncertain. This CDR3 has 12 amino acids. CDR1 is SGHTS and CDR2 is YDEGEE in the germline V gene. V lost 0 bases and J 6 bases, leaving 5 bases between the germline ends. CDR3 amino acids: CASSLAPDTQYF. The DNA of the CDR3 is TGTGCCAGCAGCTTGGCCCCGGATACGCAGTATTTT.

This chain uses TRBV28 with TRBJ1-5; D may be TRBD1 (6 bases). This CDR3 comprises 17 residues. The V end lost 5 bases, the J end lost 0 bases, and 17 bases lay between the germline ends. Germline V gene sequence: CDR1 MDHEN, CDR2 SYDVKM. The CDR3 region has the DNA TGTGCCAGCAGTCTCGACCCGGGACAAAATAGCAATCAGCCCCAGCATTTT. It translates to CASSLDPGQNSNQPQHF.

This chain joins TRBV11-2 and TRBJ2-2; TRBD1 matches 9 bases. The CDR3 loop spans 14 amino acids. Germline-derived CDR1 and CDR2 are SGHAT and FQNNGV. The V gene end was trimmed by 5 bases and the J gene end by 5 bases; junction bases not matched to a gene: 3. The DNA for the CDR3 is TGTGCCAGCAGCCATGGACAGGGGACCGGGGAGCTGTTTTTT. Its protein product is CASSHGQGTGELFF.

V and J are TRBV15 and TRBJ2-3, with a possible D match to TRBD1 (6 bases). The CDR3 runs 18 residues. CDR1 and CDR2 from the germline V gene are LNHNV and YYDKDF (reference sequence). Trimming removed 0 bases from V and 0 bases from J, with 16 bases in between. The DNA of the CDR3 is TGTGCCACCAGCAGAGATGAGTCGTGGGGGCTTAGCACAGATACGCAGTATTTT. Protein product: CATSRDESWGLSTDTQYF.

The chain joins TRBV4-3 to TRBJ2-3, with 10 bases fitting TRBD1. CDR1 is LGHNA and CDR2 is YSLEER in the germline V gene. V dropped 0 bases and J dropped 1; count of bases not matched to a gene: 7. The CDR3 contains 18 residues. The CDR3 sequence: CASSQDYRGTGGTDTQYF. CDR3 nucleotides: TGCGCCAGCAGCCAAGATTATCGCGGGACAGGGGGCACAGATACGCAGTATTTT.

CDR3 region: CASSLLGQGLHNEQFF. For the CDR3, the DNA is TGTGCCAGCAGCTTGTTGGGACAGGGTCTCCACAATGAGCAGTTCTTC. This rearrangement joins TRBV13 to TRBJ2-1; 9 bases match TRBD1. The V gene's germline CDR1 is PRHDT and CDR2 FYEKMQ (reference sequence). This CDR3 is built from 16 residues. Losses at the gene ends were 3 bases for V and 5 bases for J; bases not matched to a gene: 8.